Listed below are T cell receptor beta chains from one sample, sequenced in a study of cytotoxic CD8 clonotypes in ibrutinib-treated CLL. Clones were sequenced by immunoSEQ multiplex PCR, and TCRdb holds only the in-frame ones, with some missing. The sample holds 140,000 to 150,000 clones, 75% to 80% seen once. The sequenced sample was PBMCs, obtained after 24 months of ibrutinib treatment. These receptors all stem from a human donor with chronic lymphocytic leukemia. Both conserved end residues are part of each CDR3. A D gene is named only where the DNA matches it firmly. The size field is filled for only some rows; it gives once, few, many or a size class.

cdr3_aa: CAILTGEREAFF
cdr3_nt: TGTGCCATCCTGACAGGGGAGAGGGAAGCTTTCTTT
d_call: TRBD1
j_call: TRBJ1-1
v_call: TRBV10-3
clone_size: few

cdr3_aa: CASSLLGGDTIYF
cdr3_nt: TGTGCCAGCAGTTTATTGGGGGGTGACACCATATATTTT
d_call: NA
j_call: TRBJ1-3
v_call: TRBV28
clone_size: once

cdr3_aa: CSAGEGRSSPLHF
cdr3_nt: TGCAGCGCCGGGGAGGGAAGGAGTTCACCCCTCCACTTT
d_call: NA
j_call: TRBJ1-6
v_call: TRBV29-1
clone_size: NA

cdr3_aa: CASTRTAHSYEQYF
cdr3_nt: TGTGCCAGCACACGGACAGCACACTCCTACGAGCAGTACTTC
d_call: NA
j_call: TRBJ2-7
v_call: TRBV28
clone_size: NA

cdr3_aa: CASSSTPGPQETQYF
cdr3_nt: TGTGCCAGCAGCTCCACGCCGGGGCCACAAGAGACCCAGTACTTC
d_call: NA
j_call: TRBJ2-5
v_call: TRBV7-2
clone_size: NA

cdr3_aa: CATNKQGSQFYEQYF
cdr3_nt: TGTGCCACCAACAAACAGGGATCCCAATTCTACGAGCAGTACTTC
d_call: NA
j_call: TRBJ2-7
v_call: TRBV6-1
clone_size: NA

cdr3_aa: CAWSGPRTGLNYGYTF
cdr3_nt: TGTGCCTGGAGCGGACCCCGGACAGGCCTTAACTATGGCTACACCTTC
d_call: TRBD1
j_call: TRBJ1-2
v_call: TRBV30
clone_size: NA

cdr3_aa: CASSQGTGSGANVLTF
cdr3_nt: TGCGCCAGCAGCCAAGGCACGGGCTCTGGGGCCAACGTCCTGACTTTC
d_call: NA
j_call: TRBJ2-6
v_call: TRBV4-3
clone_size: NA

cdr3_aa: CASSLGGNGYTF
cdr3_nt: TGTGCCAGCAGCTTAGGGGGCAATGGCTACACCTTC
d_call: NA
j_call: TRBJ1-2
v_call: TRBV7-9
clone_size: medium-sized

cdr3_aa: CAISGRQPNDYGYTF
cdr3_nt: TGTGCCATCAGTGGAAGACAGCCCAATGACTATGGCTACACCTTC
d_call: NA
j_call: TRBJ1-2
v_call: TRBV10-3
clone_size: NA

cdr3_aa: CASNPLAGGDNEQFF
cdr3_nt: TGTGCCAGTAACCCACTAGCGGGAGGGGACAATGAGCAGTTCTTC
d_call: TRBD2
j_call: TRBJ2-1
v_call: TRBV19
clone_size: few

cdr3_aa: CASSLGGGLPYTDTQYF
cdr3_nt: TGTGCCAGCAGCCTCGGAGGGGGACTACCATACACAGATACGCAGTATTTT
d_call: NA
j_call: TRBJ2-3
v_call: TRBV9
clone_size: NA

cdr3_aa: CASSHPTGHNEKLFF
cdr3_nt: TGCGCCAGCAGTCACCCGACAGGGCATAATGAAAAACTGTTTTTT
d_call: TRBD1
j_call: TRBJ1-4
v_call: TRBV23-1
clone_size: many

cdr3_aa: CSVTGGYEQYF
cdr3_nt: TGCAGCGTGACAGGGGGCTACGAGCAGTACTTC
d_call: TRBD1
j_call: TRBJ2-7
v_call: TRBV29-1
clone_size: NA

cdr3_aa: CASSQARTGDLNEQFF
cdr3_nt: TGTGCCAGCAGCCAAGCGAGGACAGGCGATCTCAATGAGCAGTTCTTC
d_call: TRBD1
j_call: TRBJ2-1
v_call: TRBV14
clone_size: NA

cdr3_aa: CASSVDGDTQYF
cdr3_nt: TGTGCCAGCAGCGTCGATGGAGATACGCAGTATTTT
d_call: NA
j_call: TRBJ2-3
v_call: TRBV9
clone_size: NA

cdr3_aa: CASAGGGGTDTQYF
cdr3_nt: TGCGCCAGCGCCGGGGGTGGAGGCACAGATACGCAGTATTTT
d_call: NA
j_call: TRBJ2-3
v_call: TRBV5-1
clone_size: NA

cdr3_aa: CAISESAGRDYGYTF
cdr3_nt: TGTGCCATCAGTGAGTCGGCAGGGCGGGACTATGGCTACACCTTC
d_call: NA
j_call: TRBJ1-2
v_call: TRBV10-3
clone_size: NA

cdr3_aa: CASSPIGGTWADTQYF
cdr3_nt: TGTGCCAGCAGCCCGATCGGCGGGACTTGGGCAGATACGCAGTATTTT
d_call: NA
j_call: TRBJ2-3
v_call: TRBV11-2
clone_size: NA

cdr3_aa: CASSPAGETQYF
cdr3_nt: TGTGCCAGCTCACCCGCAGGGGAGACCCAGTACTTC
d_call: NA
j_call: TRBJ2-5
v_call: TRBV18
clone_size: NA

cdr3_aa: CASSATGDSNQPQHF
cdr3_nt: TGCGCCAGCAGCGCGACAGGGGACAGCAATCAGCCCCAGCATTTT
d_call: TRBD1
j_call: TRBJ1-5
v_call: TRBV4-3
clone_size: once

cdr3_aa: CASSTPQGRNQPQHF
cdr3_nt: TGTGCCAGCAGCACACCACAGGGCCGCAATCAGCCCCAGCATTTT
d_call: NA
j_call: TRBJ1-5
v_call: TRBV28
clone_size: NA

cdr3_aa: CASSPADRPNEKLFF
cdr3_nt: TGTGCCAGCTCACCTGCGGACAGGCCGAATGAAAAACTGTTTTTT
d_call: TRBD1
j_call: TRBJ1-4
v_call: TRBV18
clone_size: NA

cdr3_aa: CASSLYGSPQNTEAFF
cdr3_nt: TGTGCCAGCAGCTTATACGGATCTCCACAGAACACTGAAGCTTTCTTT
d_call: NA
j_call: TRBJ1-1
v_call: TRBV11-2
clone_size: NA

cdr3_aa: CASSLTQGQETQYF
cdr3_nt: TGTGCCAGCAGCCTCACACAGGGGCAAGAGACCCAGTACTTC
d_call: TRBD1
j_call: TRBJ2-5
v_call: TRBV6-1
clone_size: many

cdr3_aa: CASSQGGVGNTEAFF
cdr3_nt: TGCGCCAGCAGCCAAGGGGGGGTGGGAAACACTGAAGCTTTCTTT
d_call: NA
j_call: TRBJ1-1
v_call: TRBV4-1
clone_size: NA

cdr3_aa: CASSRDRGTEKLFF
cdr3_nt: TGTGCCAGCAGCCGCGACAGGGGGACTGAAAAACTGTTTTTT
d_call: TRBD1
j_call: TRBJ1-4
v_call: TRBV11-2
clone_size: NA

cdr3_aa: CASIGAGGPTGELFF
cdr3_nt: TGTGCCAGCATCGGGGCGGGAGGGCCCACCGGGGAGCTGTTTTTT
d_call: TRBD2
j_call: TRBJ2-2
v_call: TRBV28
clone_size: few

cdr3_aa: CASSPTETGGPPYQETQYF
cdr3_nt: TGTGCCAGCAGCCCAACAGAGACAGGGGGCCCCCCGTACCAAGAGACCCAGTACTTC
d_call: TRBD1
j_call: TRBJ2-5
v_call: TRBV7-9
clone_size: NA

cdr3_aa: CAWTPGWGPSLYEQYF
cdr3_nt: TGTGCCTGGACCCCCGGGTGGGGGCCCTCCTTGTACGAGCAGTACTTC
d_call: NA
j_call: TRBJ2-7
v_call: TRBV30
clone_size: once

cdr3_aa: CASSLGRGHTGELFF
cdr3_nt: TGTGCCAGCAGTTTGGGCAGGGGGCACACCGGGGAGCTGTTTTTT
d_call: TRBD1
j_call: TRBJ2-2
v_call: TRBV27
clone_size: few

cdr3_aa: CATGTGNNEQFF
cdr3_nt: TGTGCCACCGGGACAGGTAACAATGAGCAGTTCTTC
d_call: TRBD1
j_call: TRBJ2-1
v_call: TRBV10-3
clone_size: once

cdr3_aa: CASSPSWVRTDTQYF
cdr3_nt: TGTGCCAGCAGCCCGTCGTGGGTCCGCACAGATACGCAGTATTTT
d_call: NA
j_call: TRBJ2-3
v_call: TRBV7-3
clone_size: few

cdr3_aa: CASRAPGYLTDTQYF
cdr3_nt: TGTGCCAGTAGGGCCCCAGGCTACCTCACAGATACGCAGTATTTT
d_call: NA
j_call: TRBJ2-3
v_call: TRBV19
clone_size: NA

cdr3_aa: CASSLSSPTGELFF
cdr3_nt: TGTGCCAGCAGTTTATCCTCCCCCACCGGGGAGCTGTTTTTT
d_call: NA
j_call: TRBJ2-2
v_call: TRBV28
clone_size: few

cdr3_aa: CSALGAGASRDGYTF
cdr3_nt: TGCAGCGCCCTGGGCGCAGGGGCGTCTAGGGATGGCTACACCTTC
d_call: NA
j_call: TRBJ1-2
v_call: TRBV29-1
clone_size: NA

cdr3_aa: CASSEGGPAWFF
cdr3_nt: TGTGCCAGCAGTGAGGGGGGCCCGGCCTGGTTTTTT
d_call: NA
j_call: TRBJ1-4
v_call: TRBV2
clone_size: NA

cdr3_aa: CASSPPGTSGIAYEQYF
cdr3_nt: TGTGCCAGCAGCCCCCCAGGGACTAGCGGGATCGCCTACGAGCAGTACTTC
d_call: TRBD2
j_call: TRBJ2-7
v_call: TRBV7-9
clone_size: NA

cdr3_aa: CASSPGGDTQYF
cdr3_nt: TGTGCCAGCAGCCCAGGGGGAGATACGCAGTATTTT
d_call: TRBD1
j_call: TRBJ2-3
v_call: TRBV11-2
clone_size: NA

cdr3_aa: CASGSAEDYGAEAFF
cdr3_nt: TGTGCCAGCGGCTCGGCGGAGGACTATGGGGCTGAAGCTTTCTTT
d_call: NA
j_call: TRBJ1-1
v_call: TRBV28
clone_size: NA

cdr3_aa: CASSLAPIYGYTF
cdr3_nt: TGTGCCAGCAGCTTAGCGCCTATTTATGGCTACACCTTC
d_call: NA
j_call: TRBJ1-2
v_call: TRBV11-2
clone_size: NA

cdr3_aa: CASSLGYDGELFF
cdr3_nt: TGCGCCAGCAGCTTGGGGTATGACGGGGAGCTGTTTTTT
d_call: NA
j_call: TRBJ2-2
v_call: TRBV5-1
clone_size: NA